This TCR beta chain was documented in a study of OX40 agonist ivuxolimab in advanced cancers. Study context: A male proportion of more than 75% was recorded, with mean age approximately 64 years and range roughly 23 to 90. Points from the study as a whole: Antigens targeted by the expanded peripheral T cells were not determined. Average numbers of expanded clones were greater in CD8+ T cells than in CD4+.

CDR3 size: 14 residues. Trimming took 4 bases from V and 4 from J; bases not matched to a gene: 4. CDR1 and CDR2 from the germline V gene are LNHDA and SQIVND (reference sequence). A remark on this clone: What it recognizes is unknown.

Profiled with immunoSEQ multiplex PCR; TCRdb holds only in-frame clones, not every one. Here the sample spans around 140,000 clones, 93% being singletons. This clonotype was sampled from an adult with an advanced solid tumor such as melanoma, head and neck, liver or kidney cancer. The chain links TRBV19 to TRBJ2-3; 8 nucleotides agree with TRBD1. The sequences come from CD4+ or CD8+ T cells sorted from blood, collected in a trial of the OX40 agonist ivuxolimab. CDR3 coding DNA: TGTGCCAGTAGTACGGACAGGGCATCAGATACGCAGTATTTT. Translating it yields CASSTDRASDTQYF.